This T cell receptor beta chain comes out of a study of blood T cell repertoires in COVID-19. Study-level background: Sites in the United States, Italy and Spain provided acute and convalescent COVID-19 samples. The cDNA or gDNA used as material had been derived from T cells, B-cell-depleted T cells, or PBMCs.

CDR3 size: 19 residues. The germline V gene has CDR1 SGHRS and CDR2 YFSETQ. V was cut by 4 bases and J by 3 bases, with 26 bases left in between. Under the authors' procedure: Reference gene primers were amplified, and this amplification served to estimate nucleated cell counts. Profiling relied on immunoSEQ multiplex PCR, and the TCRdb table lists in-frame clones only, not all of them. That table is the source of V, J and clone size, and D and trimming were worked out from the DNA. This sample has some 300,000 clones, with around 89% found just once. The TCR sequence derives from a woman in her thirties who had recovered from COVID-19. Sequenced sample: peripheral blood. The chain uses TRBV5-1 and TRBJ2-1, with D perhaps TRBD2 (6 bases). The CDR3 spells CASSRRSPGGPLLYNEQFF. As DNA, the CDR3 is TGCGCCAGCAGCCGTCGCTCCCCCGGGGGACCTCTCCTCTACAATGAGCAGTTCTTC.